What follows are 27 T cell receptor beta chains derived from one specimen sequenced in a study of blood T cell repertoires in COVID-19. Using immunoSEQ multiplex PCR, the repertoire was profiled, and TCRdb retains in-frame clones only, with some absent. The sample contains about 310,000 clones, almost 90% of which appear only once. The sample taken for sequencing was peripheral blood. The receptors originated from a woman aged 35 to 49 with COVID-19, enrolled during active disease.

CDR3 DNA sequence: TGCGCCAGCAGCCATACCATGGGGGGATCAGCCTCGATTAACTATGGCTACACCTTC. This gives the protein CASSHTMGGSASINYGYTF. V usage is TRBV4-1 and J usage is TRBJ1-2; D perhaps matches TRBD1 (5 bases). V lost 3 bases to trimming and J lost 1 base, with 24 bases between them. The CDR3 covers 19 residues. Per the germline V gene, CDR1 is MGHRA and CDR2 is YSYEKL.

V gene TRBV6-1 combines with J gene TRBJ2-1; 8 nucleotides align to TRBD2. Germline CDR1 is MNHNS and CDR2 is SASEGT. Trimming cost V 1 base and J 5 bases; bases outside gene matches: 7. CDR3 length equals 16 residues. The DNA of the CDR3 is TGTGCCAGCAGTGAAGAGGACGGGAGGGGTCACAATGAGCAGTTCTTC. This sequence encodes CASSEEDGRGHNEQFF.

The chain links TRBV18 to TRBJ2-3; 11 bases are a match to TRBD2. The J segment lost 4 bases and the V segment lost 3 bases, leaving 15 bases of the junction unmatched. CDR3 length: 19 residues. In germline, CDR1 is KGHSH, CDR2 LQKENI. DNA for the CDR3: TGTGCCAGCTCACCCCTGGGTAGCGGGAGGGCCCTCTTCGCAGATACGCAGTATTTT. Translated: CASSPLGSGRALFADTQYF.

CDR3 nucleotides: TGTGCCAGCTCCCTTTACAGGCAAAAGGGGGATTCACCCCTCCACTTT. It encodes CASSLYRQKGDSPLHF. J is TRBJ1-6 and V is TRBV18, with D perhaps TRBD1 (6 bases). The germline CDR1 and CDR2 sequences are KGHSH and LQKENI. There are 16 residues in the CDR3. The V end lost 6 bases, the J end lost 8 bases, and 20 bases lay between the germline ends.

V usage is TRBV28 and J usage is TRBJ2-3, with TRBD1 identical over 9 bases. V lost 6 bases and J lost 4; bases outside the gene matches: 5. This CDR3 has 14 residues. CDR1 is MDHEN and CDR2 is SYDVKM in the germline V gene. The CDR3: CASRVQGAADTQYF. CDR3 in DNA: TGTGCCAGCAGAGTACAGGGGGCAGCAGATACGCAGTATTTT.

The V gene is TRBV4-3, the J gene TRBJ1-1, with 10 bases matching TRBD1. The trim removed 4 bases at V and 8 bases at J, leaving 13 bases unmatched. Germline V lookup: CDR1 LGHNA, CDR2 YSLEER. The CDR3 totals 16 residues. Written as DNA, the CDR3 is TGCGCCAGCAGCCCGAATTCAGGGAGACAGGGGGCCGAAGCTTTCTTT. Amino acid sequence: CASSPNSGRQGAEAFF.

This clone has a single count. CDR3: CASSESRTGGYEQFF. In DNA, the CDR3 is TGTGCCAGCAGCGAGAGTCGGACAGGGGGCTATGAGCAGTTCTTC. The chain carries TRBV5-5 and TRBJ2-1; 11 bases are shared with TRBD1. Trimming took 4 bases from V and 8 from J; bases not matched to a gene: 8. Germline V gene lookup returns CDR1 SGHKS and CDR2 YYEKEE (reference sequence). The CDR3 consists of 15 residues.

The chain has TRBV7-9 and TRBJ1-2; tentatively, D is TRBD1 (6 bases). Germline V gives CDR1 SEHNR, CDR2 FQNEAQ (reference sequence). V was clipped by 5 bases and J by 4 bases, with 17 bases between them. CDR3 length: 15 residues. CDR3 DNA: TGTGCCAGCAGCGGCGTAGTCCAACAGGGCTATGGCTACACCTTC. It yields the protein CASSGVVQQGYGYTF.

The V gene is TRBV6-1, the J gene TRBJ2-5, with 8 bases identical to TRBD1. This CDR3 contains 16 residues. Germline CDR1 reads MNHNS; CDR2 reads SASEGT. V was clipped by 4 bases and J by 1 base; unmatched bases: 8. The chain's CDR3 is CASSGGLGTGQETQYF. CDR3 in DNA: TGTGCCAGCAGTGGTGGTCTTGGGACAGGCCAAGAGACCCAGTACTTC.

The CDR3 DNA sequence: TGTGCCAGCAGCTTAGGTATAGGACAGGTCGGGGCTGAAGCTTTCTTT. It translates to CASSLGIGQVGAEAFF. This chain links TRBV7-9 with TRBJ1-1, with 7 bases fitting TRBD1. After removal of 1 base from V and 6 bases from J, the junction contained 11 bases not matched to a gene. This CDR3 comprises 16 residues. Germline assignment: CDR1 SEHNR and CDR2 FQNEAQ (reference sequence).

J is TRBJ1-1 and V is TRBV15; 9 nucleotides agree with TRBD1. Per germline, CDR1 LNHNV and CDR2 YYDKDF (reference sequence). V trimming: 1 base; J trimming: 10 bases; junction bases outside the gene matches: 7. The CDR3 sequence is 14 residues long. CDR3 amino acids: CATSRVPGQGPAFF. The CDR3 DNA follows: TGTGCCACCAGCAGAGTCCCGGGACAGGGACCAGCTTTCTTT. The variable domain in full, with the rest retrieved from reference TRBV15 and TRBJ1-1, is DAMVIQNPRYQVTQFGKPVTLSCSQTLNHNVMYWYQQKSSQAPKLLFHYYDKDFNNEADTPDNFQSRRPNTSFCFLDIRSPGLGDTAMYLCATSRVPGQGPAFFGQGTRLTVV.

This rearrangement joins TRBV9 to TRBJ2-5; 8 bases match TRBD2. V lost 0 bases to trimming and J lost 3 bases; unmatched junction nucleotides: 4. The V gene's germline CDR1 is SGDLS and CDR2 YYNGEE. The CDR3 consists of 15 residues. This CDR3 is CASSVVGLGEETQYF. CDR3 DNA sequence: TGTGCCAGCAGCGTAGTGGGACTAGGCGAAGAGACCCAGTACTTC. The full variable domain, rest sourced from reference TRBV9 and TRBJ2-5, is DSGVTQTPKHLITATGQRVTLRCSPRSGDLSVYWYQQSLDQGLQFLIQYYNGEERAKGNILERFSAQQFPDLHSELNLSSLELGDSALYFCASSVVGLGEETQYFGPGTRLLVL.

The DNA for the CDR3 is TGTGCCAGCAGCCAGGTATCTAGCGGGAGGAACACCGGGGAGCTGTTTTTT. Its protein product is CASSQVSSGRNTGELFF. The chain has TRBV7-3 and TRBJ2-2; 10 bases align to TRBD2. Germline assignment: CDR1 SGHTA and CDR2 FQGTGA. The CDR3 is 17 residues long. Trimming at V came to 5 bases and at J to 1 base, leaving 7 bases not matched to a gene.

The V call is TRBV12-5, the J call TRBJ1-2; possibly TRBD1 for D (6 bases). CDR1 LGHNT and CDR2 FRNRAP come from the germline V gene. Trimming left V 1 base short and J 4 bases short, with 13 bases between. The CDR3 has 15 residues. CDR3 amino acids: CASGLAQGSGYGYTF. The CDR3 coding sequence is TGTGCTAGTGGTTTGGCACAGGGCTCCGGCTATGGCTACACCTTC.

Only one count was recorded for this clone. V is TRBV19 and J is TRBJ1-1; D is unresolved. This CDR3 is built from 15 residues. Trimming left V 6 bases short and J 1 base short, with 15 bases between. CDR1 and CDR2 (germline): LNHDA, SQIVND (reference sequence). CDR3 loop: CASRPGERKNTEAFF. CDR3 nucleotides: TGTGCCAGTAGACCCGGGGAGAGGAAGAACACTGAAGCTTTCTTT.

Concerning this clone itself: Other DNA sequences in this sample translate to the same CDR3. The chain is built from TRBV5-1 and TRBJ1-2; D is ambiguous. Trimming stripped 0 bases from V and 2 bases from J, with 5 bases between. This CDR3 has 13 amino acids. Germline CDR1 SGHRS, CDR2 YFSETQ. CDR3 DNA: TGCGCCAGCAGCTTGGGCCAGAACTATGGCTACACCTTC. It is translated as CASSLGQNYGYTF.

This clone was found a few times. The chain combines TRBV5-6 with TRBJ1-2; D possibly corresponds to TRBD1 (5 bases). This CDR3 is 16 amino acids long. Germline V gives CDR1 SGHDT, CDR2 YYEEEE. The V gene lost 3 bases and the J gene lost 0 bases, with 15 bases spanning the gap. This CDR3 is CASSSRGGVANYGYTF. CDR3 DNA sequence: TGTGCCAGCAGCTCCCGGGGGGGGGTAGCTAACTATGGCTACACCTTC. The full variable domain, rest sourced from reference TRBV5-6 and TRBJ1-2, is DAGVTQSPTHLIKTRGQQVTLRCSPKSGHDTVSWYQQALGQGPQFIFQYYEEEERQRGNFPDRFSGHQFPNYSSELNVNALLLGDSALYLCASSSRGGVANYGYTFGSGTRLTVV.

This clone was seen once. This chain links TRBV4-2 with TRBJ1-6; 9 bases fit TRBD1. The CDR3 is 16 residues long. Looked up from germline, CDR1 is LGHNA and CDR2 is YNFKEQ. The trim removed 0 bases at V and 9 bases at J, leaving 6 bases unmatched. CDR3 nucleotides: TGTGCCAGCAGCCAAGATGGGGGGACAGGGAGTTCACCCCTCCACTTT. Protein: CASSQDGGTGSSPLHF.

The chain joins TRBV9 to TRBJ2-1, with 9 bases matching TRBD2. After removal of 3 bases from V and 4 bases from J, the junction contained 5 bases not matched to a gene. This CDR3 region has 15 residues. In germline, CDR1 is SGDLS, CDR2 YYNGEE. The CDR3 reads CASSGASGAYNEQFF. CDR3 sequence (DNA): TGTGCCAGCAGCGGTGCTAGCGGGGCATACAATGAGCAGTTCTTC.

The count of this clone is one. CDR3 protein: CASSYAGARTEAFF. CDR3 nucleotide sequence: TGTGCCAGCAGTTACGCAGGGGCTCGCACTGAAGCTTTCTTT. V is TRBV6-2 or TRBV6-3 and J is TRBJ1-1; D possibly corresponds to TRBD1 (6 bases). Per the germline V gene, CDR1 is MNHEY and CDR2 is SVGEGT. Trimming removed 2 bases from V and 4 bases from J, with 11 bases in between. This CDR3 is 14 amino acids long.

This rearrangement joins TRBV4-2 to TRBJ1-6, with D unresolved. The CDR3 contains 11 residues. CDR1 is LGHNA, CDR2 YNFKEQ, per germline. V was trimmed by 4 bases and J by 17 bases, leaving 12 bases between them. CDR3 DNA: TGTGCCAGCAGCCCAAAGATGCAGGTCCACTTT. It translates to CASSPKMQVHF.

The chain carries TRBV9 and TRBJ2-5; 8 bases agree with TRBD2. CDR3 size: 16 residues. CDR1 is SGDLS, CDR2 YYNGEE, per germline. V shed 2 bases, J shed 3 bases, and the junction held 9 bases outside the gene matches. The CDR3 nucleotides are TGTGCCAGCAGCGTCGGTTTAGCGGGATGGGAAGAGACCCAGTACTTC. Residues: CASSVGLAGWEETQYF.

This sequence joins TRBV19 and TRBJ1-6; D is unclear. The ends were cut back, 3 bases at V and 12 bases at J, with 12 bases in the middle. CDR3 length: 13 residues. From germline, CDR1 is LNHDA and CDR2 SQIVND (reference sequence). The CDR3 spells CASSIPPGGPLHF. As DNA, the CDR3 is TGTGCCAGTAGTATCCCCCCCGGTGGACCCCTCCACTTT. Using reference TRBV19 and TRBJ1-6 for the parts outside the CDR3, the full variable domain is DGGITQSPKYLFRKEGQNVTLSCEQNLNHDAMYWYRQDPGQGLRLIYYSQIVNDFQKGDIAEGYSVSREKKESFPLTVTSAQKNPTAFYLCASSIPPGGPLHFGNGTRLTVT.

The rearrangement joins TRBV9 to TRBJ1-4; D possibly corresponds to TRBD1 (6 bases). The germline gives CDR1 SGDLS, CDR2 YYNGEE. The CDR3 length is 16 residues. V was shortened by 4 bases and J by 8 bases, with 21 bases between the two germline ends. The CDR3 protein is CASSKFQGARGEKLFF. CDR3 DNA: TGTGCCAGCAGCAAATTCCAAGGGGCGAGGGGGGAAAAACTGTTTTTT.

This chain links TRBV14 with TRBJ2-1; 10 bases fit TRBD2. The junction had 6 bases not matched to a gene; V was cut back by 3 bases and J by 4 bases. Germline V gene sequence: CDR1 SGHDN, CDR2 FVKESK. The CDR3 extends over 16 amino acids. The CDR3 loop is CASSQISSGRYNEQFF. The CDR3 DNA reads TGTGCCAGCAGCCAGATATCTAGCGGGAGATACAATGAGCAGTTCTTC.

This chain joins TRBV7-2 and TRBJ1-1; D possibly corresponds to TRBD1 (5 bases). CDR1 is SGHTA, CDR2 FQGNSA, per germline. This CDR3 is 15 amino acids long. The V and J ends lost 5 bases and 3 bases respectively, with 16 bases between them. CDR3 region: CASSPLQGRDTEAFF. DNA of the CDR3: TGTGCCAGCAGCCCTCTCCAGGGTAGGGACACTGAAGCTTTCTTT.

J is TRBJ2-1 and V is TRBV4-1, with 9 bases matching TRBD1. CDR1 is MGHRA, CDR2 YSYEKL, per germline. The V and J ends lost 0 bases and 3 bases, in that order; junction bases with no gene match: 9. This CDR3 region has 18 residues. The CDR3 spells CASSQDSGDRVGYNEQFF. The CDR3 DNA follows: TGCGCCAGCAGCCAAGATTCAGGGGACAGGGTTGGCTACAATGAGCAGTTCTTC.